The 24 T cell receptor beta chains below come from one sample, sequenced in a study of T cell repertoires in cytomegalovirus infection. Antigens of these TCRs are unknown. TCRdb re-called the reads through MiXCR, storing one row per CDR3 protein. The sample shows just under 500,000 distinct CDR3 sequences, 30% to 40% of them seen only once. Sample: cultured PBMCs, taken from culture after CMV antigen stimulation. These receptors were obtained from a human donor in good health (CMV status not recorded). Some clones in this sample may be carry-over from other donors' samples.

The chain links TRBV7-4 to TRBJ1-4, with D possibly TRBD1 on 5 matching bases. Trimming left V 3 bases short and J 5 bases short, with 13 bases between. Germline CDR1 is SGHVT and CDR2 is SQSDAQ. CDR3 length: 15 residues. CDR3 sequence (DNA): TGTGCCAGCAGCTTCTATCGGGACCTCAATGAAAAACTGTTTTTT. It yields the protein CASSFYRDLNEKLFF.

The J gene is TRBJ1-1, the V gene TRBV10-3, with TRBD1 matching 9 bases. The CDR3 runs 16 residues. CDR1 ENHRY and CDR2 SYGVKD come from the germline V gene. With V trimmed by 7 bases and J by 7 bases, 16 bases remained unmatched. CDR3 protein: CAINVNPTGGSGEAFF. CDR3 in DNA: TGTGCCATCAACGTTAACCCCACAGGGGGCAGTGGTGAAGCTTTCTTT.

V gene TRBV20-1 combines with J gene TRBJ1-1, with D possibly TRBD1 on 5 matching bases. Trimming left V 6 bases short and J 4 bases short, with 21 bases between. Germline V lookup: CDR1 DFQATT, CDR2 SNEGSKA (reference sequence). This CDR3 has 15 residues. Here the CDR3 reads CSAHPHTGSSTEAFF. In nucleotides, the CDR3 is TGCAGTGCCCACCCCCACACAGGCTCGAGCACTGAAGCTTTCTTT.

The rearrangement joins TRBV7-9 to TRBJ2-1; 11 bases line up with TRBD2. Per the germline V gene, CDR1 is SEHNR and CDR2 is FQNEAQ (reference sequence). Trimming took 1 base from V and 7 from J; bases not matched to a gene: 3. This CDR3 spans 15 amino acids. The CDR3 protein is CASSLGSGRANEQFF. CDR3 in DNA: TGTGCCAGCAGCTTAGGTAGCGGGAGGGCGAATGAGCAGTTCTTC.

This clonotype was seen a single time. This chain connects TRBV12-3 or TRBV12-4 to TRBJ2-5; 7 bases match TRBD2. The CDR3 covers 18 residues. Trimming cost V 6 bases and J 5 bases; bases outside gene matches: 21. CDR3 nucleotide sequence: TGTGCCAGCAGAGACTTAATGAACCCTAGAGGGAGGGCGGAGACCCAGTACTTC. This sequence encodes CASRDLMNPRGRAETQYF.

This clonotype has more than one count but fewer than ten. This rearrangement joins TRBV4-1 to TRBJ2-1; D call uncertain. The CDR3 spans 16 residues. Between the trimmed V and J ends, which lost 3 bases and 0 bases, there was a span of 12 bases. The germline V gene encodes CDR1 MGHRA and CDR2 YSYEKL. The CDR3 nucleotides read TGCGCCAGCAGCCACCTAGGGTCGAGCTCCTACAATGAGCAGTTCTTC. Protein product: CASSHLGSSSYNEQFF.

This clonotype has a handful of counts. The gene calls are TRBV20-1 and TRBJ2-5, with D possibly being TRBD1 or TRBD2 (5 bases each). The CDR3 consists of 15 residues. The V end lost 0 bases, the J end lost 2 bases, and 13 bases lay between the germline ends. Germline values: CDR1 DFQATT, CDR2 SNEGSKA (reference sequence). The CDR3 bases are TGCAGTGCTAGAGATCTTCGGGACGTTCAAGAGACCCAGTACTTC. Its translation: CSARDLRDVQETQYF.

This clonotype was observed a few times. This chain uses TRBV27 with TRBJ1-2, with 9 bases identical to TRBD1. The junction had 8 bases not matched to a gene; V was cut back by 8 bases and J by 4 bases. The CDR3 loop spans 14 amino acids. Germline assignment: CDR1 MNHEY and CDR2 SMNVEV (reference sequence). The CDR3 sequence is CASAWDRESYGYTF. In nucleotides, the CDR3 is TGTGCCAGCGCCTGGGACAGGGAGAGCTATGGCTACACCTTC.

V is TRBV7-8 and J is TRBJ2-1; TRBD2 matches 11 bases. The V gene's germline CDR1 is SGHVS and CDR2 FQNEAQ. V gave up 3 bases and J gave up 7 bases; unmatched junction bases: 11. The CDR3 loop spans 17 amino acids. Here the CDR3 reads CASSLGLAGGSRNEQFF. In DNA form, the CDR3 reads TGTGCCAGCAGCTTGGGGCTAGCGGGAGGATCCAGGAATGAGCAGTTCTTC.

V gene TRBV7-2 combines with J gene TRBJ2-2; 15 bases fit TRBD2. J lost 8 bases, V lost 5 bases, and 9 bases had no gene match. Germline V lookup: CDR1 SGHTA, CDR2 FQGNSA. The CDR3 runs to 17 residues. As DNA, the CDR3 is TGTGCCAGCAGCCCGGGACTAGCGGGAGGTTCACGAGGGGAGCTGTTTTTT. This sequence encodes CASSPGLAGGSRGELFF. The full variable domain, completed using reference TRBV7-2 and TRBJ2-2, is GAGVSQSPSNKVTEKGKDVELRCDPISGHTALYWYRQSLGQGLEFLIYFQGNSAPDKSGLPSDRFSAERTGGSVSTLTIQRTQQEDSAVYLCASSPGLAGGSRGELFFGEGSRLTVL.

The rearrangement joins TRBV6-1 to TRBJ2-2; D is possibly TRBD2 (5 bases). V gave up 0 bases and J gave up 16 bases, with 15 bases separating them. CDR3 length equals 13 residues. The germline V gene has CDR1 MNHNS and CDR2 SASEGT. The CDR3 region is CASSEAGGPRWFF. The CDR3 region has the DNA TGTGCCAGCAGTGAAGCGGGCGGGCCAAGGTGGTTTTTT.

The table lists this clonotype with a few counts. This CDR3 reads CASSFLLGEQYF. In DNA form, the CDR3 reads TGTGCCAGCAGCTTTCTCTTGGGCGAGCAGTACTTC. The V gene is TRBV7-2, the J gene TRBJ2-7; unclear D gene. The CDR3 loop spans 12 amino acids. Germline CDR1 SGHTA, CDR2 FQGNSA. Trimming took 3 bases from V and 6 from J, leaving 9 bases between them.

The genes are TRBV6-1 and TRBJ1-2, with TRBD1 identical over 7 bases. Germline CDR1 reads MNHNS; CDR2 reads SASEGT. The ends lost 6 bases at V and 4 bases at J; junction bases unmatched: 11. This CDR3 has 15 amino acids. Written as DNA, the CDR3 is TGTGCCAGCAGGGACCGGGACAGTAGAATCTATGGCTACACCTTC. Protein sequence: CASRDRDSRIYGYTF.

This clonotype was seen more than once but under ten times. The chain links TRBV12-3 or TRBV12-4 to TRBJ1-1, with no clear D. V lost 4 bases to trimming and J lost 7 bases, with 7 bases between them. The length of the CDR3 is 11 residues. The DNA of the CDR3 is TGTGCCAGCAGTTCCTCGGTTGAAGCTTTCTTT. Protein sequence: CASSSSVEAFF.

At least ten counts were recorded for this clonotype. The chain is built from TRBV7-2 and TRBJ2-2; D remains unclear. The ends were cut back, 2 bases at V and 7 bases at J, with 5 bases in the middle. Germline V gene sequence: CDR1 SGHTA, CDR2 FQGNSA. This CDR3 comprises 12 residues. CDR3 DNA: TGTGCCAGCAGCTTACTTCACGGGGAGCTGTTTTTT. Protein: CASSLLHGELFF. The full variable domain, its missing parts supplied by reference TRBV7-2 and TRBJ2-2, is GAGVSQSPSNKVTEKGKDVELRCDPISGHTALYWYRQSLGQGLEFLIYFQGNSAPDKSGLPSDRFSAERTGGSVSTLTIQRTQQEDSAVYLCASSLLHGELFFGEGSRLTVL.

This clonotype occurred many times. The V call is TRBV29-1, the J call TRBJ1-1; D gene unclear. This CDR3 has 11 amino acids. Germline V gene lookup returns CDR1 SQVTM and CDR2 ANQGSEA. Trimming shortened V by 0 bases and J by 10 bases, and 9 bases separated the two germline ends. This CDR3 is CSVEDLLGAFF. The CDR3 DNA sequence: TGCAGCGTTGAAGACCTCTTGGGAGCTTTCTTT.

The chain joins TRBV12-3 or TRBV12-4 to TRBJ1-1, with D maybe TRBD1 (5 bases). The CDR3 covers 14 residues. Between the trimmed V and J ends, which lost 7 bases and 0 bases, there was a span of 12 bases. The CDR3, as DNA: TGTGCCAGCATCCTACAGGCTATGAACACTGAAGCTTTCTTT. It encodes CASILQAMNTEAFF.

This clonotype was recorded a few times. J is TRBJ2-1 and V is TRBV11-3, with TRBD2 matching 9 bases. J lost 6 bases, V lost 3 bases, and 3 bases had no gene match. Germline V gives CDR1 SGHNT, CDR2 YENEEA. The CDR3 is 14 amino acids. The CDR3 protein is CASSLEREVNEQFF. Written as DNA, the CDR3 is TGTGCCAGCAGCTTGGAGCGGGAGGTCAATGAGCAGTTCTTC.

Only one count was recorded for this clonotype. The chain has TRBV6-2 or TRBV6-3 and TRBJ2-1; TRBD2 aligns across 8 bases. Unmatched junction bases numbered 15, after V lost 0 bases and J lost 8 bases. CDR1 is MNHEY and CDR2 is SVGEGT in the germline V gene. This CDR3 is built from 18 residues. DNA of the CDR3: TGTGCCAGCAGTTACTCGAGTAGGCTAGCGGGCCTGACTCATGAGCAGTTCTTC. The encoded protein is CASSYSSRLAGLTHEQFF.

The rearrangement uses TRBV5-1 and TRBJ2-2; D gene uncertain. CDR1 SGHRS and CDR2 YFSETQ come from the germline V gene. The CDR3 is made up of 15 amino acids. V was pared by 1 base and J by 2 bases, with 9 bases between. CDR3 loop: CASSLSPDNTGELFF. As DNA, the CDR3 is TGCGCCAGCAGCTTGAGTCCAGACAACACCGGGGAGCTGTTTTTT.

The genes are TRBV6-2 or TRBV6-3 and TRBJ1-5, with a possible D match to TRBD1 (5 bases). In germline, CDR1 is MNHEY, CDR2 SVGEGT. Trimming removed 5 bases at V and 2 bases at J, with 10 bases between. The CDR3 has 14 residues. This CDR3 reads CASSNRDGNQPQHF. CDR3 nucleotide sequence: TGTGCCAGCAGTAACCGGGACGGCAATCAGCCCCAGCATTTT.

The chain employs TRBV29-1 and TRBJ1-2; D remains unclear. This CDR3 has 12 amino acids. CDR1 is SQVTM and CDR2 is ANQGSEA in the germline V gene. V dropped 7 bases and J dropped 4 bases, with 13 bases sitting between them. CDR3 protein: CSDIRPPYGYTF. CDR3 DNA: TGCAGCGACATAAGGCCTCCCTATGGCTACACCTTC.

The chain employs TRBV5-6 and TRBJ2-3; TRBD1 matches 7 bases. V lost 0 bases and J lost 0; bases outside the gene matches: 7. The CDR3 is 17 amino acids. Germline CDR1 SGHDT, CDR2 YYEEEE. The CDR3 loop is CASSLETGTASTDTQYF. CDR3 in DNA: TGTGCCAGCAGCTTGGAAACCGGGACAGCTAGCACAGATACGCAGTATTTT.

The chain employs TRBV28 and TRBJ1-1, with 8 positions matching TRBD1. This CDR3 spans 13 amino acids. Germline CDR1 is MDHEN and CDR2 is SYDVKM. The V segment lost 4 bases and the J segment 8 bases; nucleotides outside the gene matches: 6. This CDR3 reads CASSSGQGEEAFF. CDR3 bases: TGTGCCAGCAGTTCCGGACAGGGTGAAGAAGCTTTCTTT.